This entry features one TCR beta chain sequence. This clonotype appeared many times. What antigen it recognizes has not been identified. There are no base qualities to consult, and no much larger clone falls within one base. The sample is drawn from a study of T-cell reconstitution after alpha-beta-depleted transplantation in children (dated by TCRdb to 2016 to 2018). For context, the study as a whole: Using TCR repertoire profiling, the study followed T-cell immune reconstitution in a quantitative way in children after TCRalphabeta/CD19-depleted allogeneic hematopoietic cell transplantation.

The library came from PCR. The sequencer listed for this sample is Illumina HiSeq 2500. To normalize quantification of the TCRbeta repertoire, the TCR libraries were built with molecular barcoding that relied on unique molecular identifiers. Using fastp trimming at Q25 and MiXCR clonotype assembly, TCRdb reanalyzed the public sequencing data and kept in-frame beta chains. When rows share a CDR3 protein, they turn into one entry using the most common DNA and genes. The sample table shows approximately 630,000 distinct CDR3 sequences, and around 13% are seen once. In total, the top ten clones hold around 0.8% of the sample. Inclusive of the bounding cysteine and phenylalanine, the CDR3 is 16 residues long. The CDR3 DNA has 48 bases and is translated from base 1. V is trimmed back by 2 bases and J by 3 bases, and the junction contains 10 bases that no gene match accounts for. The CDR1 and CDR2 encoded by the germline V gene are SGHRS and YFSETQ.

Per the publication, the treatment or condition label means: allogeneic hematopoietic cell transplantation with graft depleted of TCRalphabeta T cells and CD19 B cells. The transplant recipients were children given TCRalphabeta/CD19-depleted allogeneic hematopoietic cell grafts. General conclusions and limits of the study: The frequencies of hyperexpanded clones fell over the following months, and after one year, T-cell counts and TCRbeta diversity were mostly attributed to newly produced T cells. The apparently early recovery of alphabetaT-cell counts about two months after transplant reportedly depended on only several hundred rapidly expanded clones that came from non-depleted graft cells. In some patients, the high TCRbeta diversity seen at day 60 was put down to recipient T cells and intrathymic progenitors that had survived conditioning.

The source is a girl aged 2 to 10 with congenital amegakaryocytic thrombocytopenia, due to receive a stem cell transplant. The sequences come from PBMCs, collected before TCRalphabeta/CD19-depleted stem cell transplant. This chain joins TRBV5-1 to TRBJ1-1, with 7 central nucleotides matching TRBD1. The CDR3 amino acid sequence is: CASSLGTDYRDTEAFF. The nucleotides read TGCGCCAGCAGCTTAGGGACAGACTACAGGGACACTGAAGCTTTCTTT.